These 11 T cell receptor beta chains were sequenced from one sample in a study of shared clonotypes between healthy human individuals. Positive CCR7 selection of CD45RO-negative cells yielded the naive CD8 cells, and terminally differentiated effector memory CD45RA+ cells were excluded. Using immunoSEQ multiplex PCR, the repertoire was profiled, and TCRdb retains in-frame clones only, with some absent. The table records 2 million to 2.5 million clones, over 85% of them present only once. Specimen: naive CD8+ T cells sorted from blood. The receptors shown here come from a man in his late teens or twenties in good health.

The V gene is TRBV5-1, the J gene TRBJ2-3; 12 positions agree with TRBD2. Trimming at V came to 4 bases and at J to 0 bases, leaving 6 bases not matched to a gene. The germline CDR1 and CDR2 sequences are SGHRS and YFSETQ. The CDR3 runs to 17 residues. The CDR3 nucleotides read TGCGCCAGCAGCACTGGACTAGCGGGGATTAGCACAGATACGCAGTATTTT. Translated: CASSTGLAGISTDTQYF.

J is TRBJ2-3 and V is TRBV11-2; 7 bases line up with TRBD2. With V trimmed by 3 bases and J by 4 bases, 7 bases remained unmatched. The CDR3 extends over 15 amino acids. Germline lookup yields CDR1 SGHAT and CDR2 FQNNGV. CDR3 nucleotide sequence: TGTGCCAGCAGCTTGGCGGGGGATATCGCAGATACGCAGTATTTT. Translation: CASSLAGDIADTQYF.

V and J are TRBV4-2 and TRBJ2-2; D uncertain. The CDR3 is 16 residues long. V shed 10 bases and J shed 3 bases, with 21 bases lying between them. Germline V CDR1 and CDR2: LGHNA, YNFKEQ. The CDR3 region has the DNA TGTGCCACCCTCCCCGCACCTACTCAAGACACCGGGGAGCTGTTTTTT. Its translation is CATLPAPTQDTGELFF.

The CDR3, as DNA: TGTGCCAGCAGCCCATCGACAGCTTACGAGCAGTACTTC. Amino acids: CASSPSTAYEQYF. This sequence joins TRBV5-4 and TRBJ2-7; perhaps TRBD1 as D (5 bases). Trimming removed 4 bases from V and 4 bases from J, with 12 bases in between. The germline V gene has CDR1 SGHNT and CDR2 YYREEE (reference sequence). The CDR3 is 13 amino acids.

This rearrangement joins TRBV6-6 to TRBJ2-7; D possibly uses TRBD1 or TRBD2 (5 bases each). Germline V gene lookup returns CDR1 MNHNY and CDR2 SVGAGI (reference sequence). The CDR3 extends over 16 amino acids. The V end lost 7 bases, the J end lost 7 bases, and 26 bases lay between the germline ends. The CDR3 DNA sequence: TGTGCCAGCACCGTGCCACCGGGGCAAGGGGCTGGGGAGCAGTACTTC. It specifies CASTVPPGQGAGEQYF.

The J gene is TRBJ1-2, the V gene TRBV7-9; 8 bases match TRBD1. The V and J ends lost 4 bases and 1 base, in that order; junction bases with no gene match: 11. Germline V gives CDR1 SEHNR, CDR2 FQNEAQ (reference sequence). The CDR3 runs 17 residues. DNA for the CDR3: TGTGCCAGCAGCTCCCCCGGGACAGGCGATATTAACTATGGCTACACCTTC. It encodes CASSSPGTGDINYGYTF.

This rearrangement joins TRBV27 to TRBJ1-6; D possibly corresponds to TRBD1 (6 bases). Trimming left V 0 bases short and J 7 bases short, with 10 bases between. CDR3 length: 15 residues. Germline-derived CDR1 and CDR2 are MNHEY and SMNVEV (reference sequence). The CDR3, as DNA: TGTGCCAGCAGTTTATCGAGGGGGAACAATTCACCCCTCCACTTT. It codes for CASSLSRGNNSPLHF.

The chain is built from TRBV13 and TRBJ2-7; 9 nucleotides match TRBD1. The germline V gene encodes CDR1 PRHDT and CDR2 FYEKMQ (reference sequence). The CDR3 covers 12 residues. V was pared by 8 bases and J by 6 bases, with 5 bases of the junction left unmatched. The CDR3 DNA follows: TGTGCCAGCGCACAGGGGGCAAGCGAGCAGTACTTC. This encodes CASAQGASEQYF.

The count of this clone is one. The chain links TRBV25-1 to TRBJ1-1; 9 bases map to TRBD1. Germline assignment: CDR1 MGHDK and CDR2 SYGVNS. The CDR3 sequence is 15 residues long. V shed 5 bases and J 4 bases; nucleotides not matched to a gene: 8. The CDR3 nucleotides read TGTGCCAGCAGTATCGAACAGGGGGCAAGCACTGAAGCTTTCTTT. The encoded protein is CASSIEQGASTEAFF.

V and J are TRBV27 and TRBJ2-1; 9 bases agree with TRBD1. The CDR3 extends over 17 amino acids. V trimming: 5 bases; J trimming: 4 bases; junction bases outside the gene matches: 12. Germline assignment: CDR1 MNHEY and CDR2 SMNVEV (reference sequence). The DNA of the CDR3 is TGTGCCAGCAGTCCGATTCCGGGGACAGGGTTTTACAATGAGCAGTTCTTC. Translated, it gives CASSPIPGTGFYNEQFF.

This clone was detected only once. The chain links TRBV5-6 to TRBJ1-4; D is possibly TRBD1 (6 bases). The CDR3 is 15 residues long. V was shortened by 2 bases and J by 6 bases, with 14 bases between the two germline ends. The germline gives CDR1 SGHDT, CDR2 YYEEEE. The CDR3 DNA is TGTGCCAGCAGCTTTATGGGGGGCGCGGATGAAAAACTGTTTTTT. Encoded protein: CASSFMGGADEKLFF.